Below, one T cell receptor beta chain is given with its context. What this receptor recognizes is not known. No base quality information exists; no much larger clone differs at one position. Sequenced on an Illumina NovaSeq 6000. Using 5'RACE with constant-segment primers, TCRalpha and TCRbeta cDNA libraries were constructed, with sample barcodes and unique molecular identifiers added in the process. RNA was extracted from every sample with Trizol reagent. Libraries were amplified in two PCR steps, with a second sample barcode and Illumina TruSeq adapters added in the second step. Sequencing of the libraries was done on an Illumina NovaSeq, producing 2 x 150 bp paired-end reads. As for how the authors treated the data: Demultiplexing of reads and collapsing into UMI-guided consensus sequences were performed with migec v1.2.7. Using mixcr v2.1.11, the UMI consensuses were aligned to TRA and TRB V and J templates and assembled into clonotypes. Expanded or contracted clonotypes were those called significant by both edgeR and NoisET, with noise models trained on biological replicates. For edgeR calls, the cutoffs were a false discovery rate-adjusted p below 0.01 and a log2 fold-change threshold of 1. PCA with hierarchical clustering of max-normalized trajectories of the 1000 most abundant clonotypes was used as exploratory dynamics analysis. Each responding clone was given a CD4 or CD8 phenotype based on the CD4+ and CD8+ repertoires, which had been sequenced separately. TCRdb handled the public reads itself, with Q25 trimming in fastp and clone calling in MiXCR, and kept productive beta chains. CDR3 protein duplicates are merged, each entry listing the most common genes and DNA. The V and J calls and clone size come from TCRdb's table, not from the authors' own analysis. This sample gives approximately 250,000 distinct CDR3 sequences in total; roughly 17% of them show up just once. 22% of the sample is in the top ten clones.

This entry belongs to a study of T-cell memory formation after mild COVID-19 (dated by TCRdb to the early 2020s). Looking at the study overall: Most TCR sequence clusters were specific to one of the two donors. T-cell clones expanding and contracting after mild COVID-19 in two donors were tracked by longitudinal TCRalpha and TCRbeta repertoire sequencing. The cohort comprised two young, previously healthy adult volunteers, one female and one male.

PBMCs were isolated by Ficoll-Paque density gradient centrifugation. Findings and caveats that apply to the study as a whole: Balanced CD4/CD8 phenotypes were observed for clones contracting from day 15 to 85, whereas a bias towards CD4+ was observed for a second wave of clones expanding from day 15 to 37. SARS-CoV-2 specificity was not confirmed for the second-wave clones peaking on day 37. Contracting CD4+ clones turned up mainly in the CM and EM memory subsets, whereas EMRA was where CD8+ clones were enriched. The study covered only two mild cases, and larger cohorts including severe cases with pre-infection samples were considered necessary. Some responding clones were detected in pre-infection memory, suggesting pre-existing cross-reactive memory T cells joined the SARS-CoV-2 response.

The germline V gene (reference sequence) yields SEHNR for CDR1 and FQNEAQ for CDR2. Unmatched junction bases come to 12, with V trimmed by 5 bases and J by 4 bases. The CDR3 runs 16 residues from the cysteine to the phenylalanine. Kept here is only the CDR3 DNA, which spans 48 bases and is read in frame from base 1. Sequencing was carried out using PBMCs or a T cell subset sorted from them (not recorded which). This clonotype was obtained from a man between 18 and 29 years old who had mild COVID-19 (a few samples of this study predate the infection). The sample titles of this study are shuffled in the database, so cell type and time point are left out; the donor was told from shared clones. The chain uses TRBV7-9 and TRBJ1-2, with 8 junctional bases fitting TRBD1. The CDR3 protein: CASSPSDRVKFYGYTF. In nucleotides, the sequence is TGTGCCAGCAGCCCCTCGGACAGGGTGAAATTCTATGGCTACACCTTC.